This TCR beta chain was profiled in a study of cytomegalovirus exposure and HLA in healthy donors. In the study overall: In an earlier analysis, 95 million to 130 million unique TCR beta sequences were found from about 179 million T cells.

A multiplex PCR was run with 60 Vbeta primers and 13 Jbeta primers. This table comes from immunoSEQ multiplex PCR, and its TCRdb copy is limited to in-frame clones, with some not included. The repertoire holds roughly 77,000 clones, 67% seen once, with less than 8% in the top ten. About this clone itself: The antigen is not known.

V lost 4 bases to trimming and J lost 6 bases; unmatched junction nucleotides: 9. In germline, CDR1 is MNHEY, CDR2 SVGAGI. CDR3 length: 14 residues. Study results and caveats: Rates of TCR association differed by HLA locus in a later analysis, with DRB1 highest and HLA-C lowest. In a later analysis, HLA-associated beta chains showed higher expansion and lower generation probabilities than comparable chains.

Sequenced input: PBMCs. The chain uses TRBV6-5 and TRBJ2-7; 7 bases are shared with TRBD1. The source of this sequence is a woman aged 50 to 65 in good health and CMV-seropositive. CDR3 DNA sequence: TGTGCCAGCAGTTCCGGGACAGAGGTAGGCGAGCAGTACTTC. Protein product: CASSSGTEVGEQYF.